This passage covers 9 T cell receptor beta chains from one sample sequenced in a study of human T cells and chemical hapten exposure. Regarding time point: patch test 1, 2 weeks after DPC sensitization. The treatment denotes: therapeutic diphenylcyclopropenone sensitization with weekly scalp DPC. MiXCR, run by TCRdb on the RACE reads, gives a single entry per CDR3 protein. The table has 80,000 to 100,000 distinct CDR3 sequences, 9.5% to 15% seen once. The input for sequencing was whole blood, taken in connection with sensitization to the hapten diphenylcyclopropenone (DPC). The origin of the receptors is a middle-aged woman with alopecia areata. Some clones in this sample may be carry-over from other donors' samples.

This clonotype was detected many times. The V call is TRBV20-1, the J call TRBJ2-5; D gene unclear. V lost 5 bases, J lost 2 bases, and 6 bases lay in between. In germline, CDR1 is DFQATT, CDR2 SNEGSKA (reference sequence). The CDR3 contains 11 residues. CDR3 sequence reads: CSAFPQETQYF. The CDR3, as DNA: TGCAGTGCTTTTCCTCAAGAGACCCAGTACTTC.

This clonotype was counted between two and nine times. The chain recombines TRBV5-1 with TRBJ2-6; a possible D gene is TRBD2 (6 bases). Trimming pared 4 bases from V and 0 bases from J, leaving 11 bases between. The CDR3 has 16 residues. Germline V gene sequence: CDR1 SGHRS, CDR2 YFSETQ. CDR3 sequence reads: CASSGGLHSGANVLTF. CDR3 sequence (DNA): TGCGCCAGCAGCGGGGGACTGCACTCTGGGGCCAACGTCCTGACTTTC.

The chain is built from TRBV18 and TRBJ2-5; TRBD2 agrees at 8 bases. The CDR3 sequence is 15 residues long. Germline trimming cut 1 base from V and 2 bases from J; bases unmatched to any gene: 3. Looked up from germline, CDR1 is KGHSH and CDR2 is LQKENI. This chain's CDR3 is CASSPLREAQETQYF. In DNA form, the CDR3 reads TGTGCCAGCTCACCACTGCGGGAGGCGCAAGAGACCCAGTACTTC.

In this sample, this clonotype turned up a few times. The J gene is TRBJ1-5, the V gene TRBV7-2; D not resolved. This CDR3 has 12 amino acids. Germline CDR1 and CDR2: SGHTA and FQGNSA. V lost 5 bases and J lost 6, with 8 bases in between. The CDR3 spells CASSRTGQPQHF. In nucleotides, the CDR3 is TGTGCCAGCAGCCGAACGGGTCAGCCCCAGCATTTT.

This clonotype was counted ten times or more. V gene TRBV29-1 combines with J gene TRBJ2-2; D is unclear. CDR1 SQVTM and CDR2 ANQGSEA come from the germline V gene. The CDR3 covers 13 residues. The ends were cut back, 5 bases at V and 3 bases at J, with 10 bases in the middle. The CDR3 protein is CSVSPRDTGELFF. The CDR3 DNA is TGCAGCGTTTCTCCTCGGGACACCGGGGAGCTGTTTTTT.

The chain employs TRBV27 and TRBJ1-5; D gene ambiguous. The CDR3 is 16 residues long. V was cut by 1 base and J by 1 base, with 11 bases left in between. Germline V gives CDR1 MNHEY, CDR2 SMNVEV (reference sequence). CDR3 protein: CASSLFGLASNQPQHF. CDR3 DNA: TGTGCCAGCAGTTTATTCGGGTTGGCGAGCAATCAGCCCCAGCATTTT.

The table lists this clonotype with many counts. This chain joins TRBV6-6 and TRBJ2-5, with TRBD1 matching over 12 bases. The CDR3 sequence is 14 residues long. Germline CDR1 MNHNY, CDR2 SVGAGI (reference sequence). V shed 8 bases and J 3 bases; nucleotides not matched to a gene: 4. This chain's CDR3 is CASGGQGAKETQYF. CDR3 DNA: TGTGCCAGCGGGGGACAGGGGGCTAAAGAGACCCAGTACTTC.

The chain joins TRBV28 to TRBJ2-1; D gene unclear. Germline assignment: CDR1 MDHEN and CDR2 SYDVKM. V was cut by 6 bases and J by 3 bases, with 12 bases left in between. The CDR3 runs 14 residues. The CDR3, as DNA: TGTGCCAGCAGCGTATCCTTGGACTACAATGAGCAGTTCTTC. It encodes CASSVSLDYNEQFF.

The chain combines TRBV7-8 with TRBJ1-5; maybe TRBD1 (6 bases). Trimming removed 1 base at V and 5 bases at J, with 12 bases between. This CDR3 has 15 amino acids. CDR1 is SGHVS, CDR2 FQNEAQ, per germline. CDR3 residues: CASSLDGGADQPQHF. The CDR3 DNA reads TGTGCCAGCAGCTTAGACGGGGGCGCGGATCAGCCCCAGCATTTT.